The 6 T cell receptor beta chains below come from one sample, sequenced in a study. TCRdb reprocessed the 5' RACE reads via MiXCR and lists one record per CDR3 protein. The repertoire has tens of thousands of distinct CDR3 sequences, roughly 22% of them found once; the top ten carry just under 3%. Source material: memory CD4+ T cells sorted from a lymph node. Regarding subset: memory CD4+ T cells, CD4+CD45RO+CD25-. The receptors stem from a female donor with breast cancer.

This clonotype was recorded at least ten times. The chain has TRBV9 and TRBJ2-7; possibly TRBD2 for D (5 bases). The CDR3 loop spans 13 amino acids. V lost 4 bases and J 2 bases, leaving 10 bases between the germline ends. CDR1 and CDR2 (germline): SGDLS, YYNGEE. The CDR3 nucleotides are TGTGCCAGCAGCACCCGGGAAGCCTACGAGCAGTACTTC. Amino acids: CASSTREAYEQYF.

The chain employs TRBV7-2 and TRBJ2-3; 10 nucleotides align to TRBD1. This CDR3 contains 15 residues. Germline-derived CDR1 and CDR2 are SGHTA and FQGNSA. V was pared by 1 base and J by 3 bases, with 1 base of the junction left unmatched. This CDR3 is CASSLEDRGTDTQYF. The CDR3 coding sequence is TGTGCCAGCAGCTTAGAGGACAGGGGGACAGATACGCAGTATTTT. The variable domain in full, completed from reference TRBV7-2 and TRBJ2-3, reads GAGVSQSPSNKVTEKGKDVELRCDPISGHTALYWYRQSLGQGLEFLIYFQGNSAPDKSGLPSDRFSAERTGGSVSTLTIQRTQQEDSAVYLCASSLEDRGTDTQYFGPGTRLTVL.

This clonotype was counted ten times or more. The chain couples TRBV7-6 to TRBJ2-5; D ambiguous. The V and J ends lost 3 bases and 2 bases respectively, with 7 bases between them. The CDR3 totals 13 residues. CDR1 is SGHVS, CDR2 FNYEAQ, per germline. The CDR3 is CASSFSRQETQYF. The CDR3 coding sequence is TGTGCCAGCAGCTTTAGCCGACAAGAGACCCAGTACTTC. Combining the CDR3 with reference TRBV7-6 and TRBJ2-5 gives the whole variable domain GAGVSQSPRYKVTKRGQDVALRCDPISGHVSLYWYRQALGQGPEFLTYFNYEAQQDKSGLPNDRFSAERPEGSISTLTIQRTEQRDSAMYRCASSFSRQETQYFGPGTRLLVL.

This clonotype was counted between two and nine times. V is TRBV5-1 and J is TRBJ2-5; D is ambiguous. The CDR3 loop spans 11 amino acids. V was trimmed by 2 bases and J by 4 bases, leaving 3 bases between them. Germline CDR1 reads SGHRS; CDR2 reads YFSETQ. This CDR3 is CASSFTETQYF. Here the CDR3 DNA reads TGCGCCAGCAGCTTTACAGAGACCCAGTACTTC.

The chain is built from TRBV29-1 and TRBJ2-1, with 9 bases lining up with TRBD2. CDR3 length: 13 amino acids. Trimming cost V 7 bases and J 10 bases; bases outside gene matches: 11. CDR1 and CDR2 from the germline V gene are SQVTM and ANQGSEA. In DNA form, the CDR3 reads TGCAGCGCGATACTTCATGGGACTAGCGAGCAGTTCTTC. It specifies CSAILHGTSEQFF.

The chain carries TRBV20-1 and TRBJ2-5; 8 nucleotides align to TRBD2. Germline assignment: CDR1 DFQATT and CDR2 SNEGSKA (reference sequence). This CDR3 is built from 14 residues. Trimming cost V 3 bases and J 5 bases; bases outside gene matches: 8. CDR3 loop: CSASKAGEEETQYF. The DNA of the CDR3 is TGCAGTGCTAGCAAAGCGGGAGAGGAGGAGACCCAGTACTTC.